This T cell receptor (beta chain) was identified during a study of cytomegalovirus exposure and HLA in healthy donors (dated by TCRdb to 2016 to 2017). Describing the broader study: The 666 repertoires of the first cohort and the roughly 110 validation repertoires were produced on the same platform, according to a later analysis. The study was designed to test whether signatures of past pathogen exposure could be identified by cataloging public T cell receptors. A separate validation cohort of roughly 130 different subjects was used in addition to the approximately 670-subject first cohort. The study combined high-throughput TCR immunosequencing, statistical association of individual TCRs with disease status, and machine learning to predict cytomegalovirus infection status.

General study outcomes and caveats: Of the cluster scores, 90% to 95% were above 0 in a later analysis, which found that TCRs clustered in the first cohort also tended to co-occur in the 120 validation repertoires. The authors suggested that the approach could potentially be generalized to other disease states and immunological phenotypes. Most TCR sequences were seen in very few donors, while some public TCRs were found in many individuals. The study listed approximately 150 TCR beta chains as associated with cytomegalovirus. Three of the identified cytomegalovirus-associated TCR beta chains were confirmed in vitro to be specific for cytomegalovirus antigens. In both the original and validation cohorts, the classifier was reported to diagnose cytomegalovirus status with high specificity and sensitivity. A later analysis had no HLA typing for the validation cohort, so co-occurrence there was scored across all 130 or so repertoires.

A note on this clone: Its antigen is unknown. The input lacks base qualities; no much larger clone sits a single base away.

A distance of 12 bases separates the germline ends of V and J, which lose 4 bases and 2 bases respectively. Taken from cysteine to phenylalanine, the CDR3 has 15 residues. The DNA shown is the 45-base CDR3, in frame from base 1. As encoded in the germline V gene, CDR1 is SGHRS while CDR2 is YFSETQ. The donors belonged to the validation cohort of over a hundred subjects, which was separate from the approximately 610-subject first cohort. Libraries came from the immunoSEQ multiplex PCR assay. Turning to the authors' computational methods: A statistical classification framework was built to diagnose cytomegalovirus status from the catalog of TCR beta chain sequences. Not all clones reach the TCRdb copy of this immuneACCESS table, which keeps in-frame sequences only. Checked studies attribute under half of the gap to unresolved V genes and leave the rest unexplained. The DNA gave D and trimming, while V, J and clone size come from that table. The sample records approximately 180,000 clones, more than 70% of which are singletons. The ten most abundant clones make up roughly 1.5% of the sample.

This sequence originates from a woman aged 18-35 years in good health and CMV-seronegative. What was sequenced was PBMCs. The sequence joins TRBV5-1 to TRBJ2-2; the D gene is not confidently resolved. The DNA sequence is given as TGCGCCAGCAGCCCAACTTCCTCCAACACCGGGGAGCTGTTTTTT. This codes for CASSPTSSNTGELFF.